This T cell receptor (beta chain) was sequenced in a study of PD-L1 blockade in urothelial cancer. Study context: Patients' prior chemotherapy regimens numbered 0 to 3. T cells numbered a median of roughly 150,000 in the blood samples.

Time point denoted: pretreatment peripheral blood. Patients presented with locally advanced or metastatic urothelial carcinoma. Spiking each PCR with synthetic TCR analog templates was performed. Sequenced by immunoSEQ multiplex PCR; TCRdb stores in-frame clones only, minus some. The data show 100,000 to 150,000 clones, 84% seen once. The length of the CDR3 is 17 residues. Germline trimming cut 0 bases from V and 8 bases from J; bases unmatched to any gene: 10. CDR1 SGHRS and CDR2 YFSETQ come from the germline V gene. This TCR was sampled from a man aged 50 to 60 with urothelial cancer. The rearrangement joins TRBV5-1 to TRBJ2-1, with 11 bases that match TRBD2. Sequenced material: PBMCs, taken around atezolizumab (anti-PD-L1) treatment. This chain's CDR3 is CASSLGLTSGSLDEQFF. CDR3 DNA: TGCGCCAGCAGCTTGGGACTAACTAGCGGGAGTTTGGATGAGCAGTTCTTC.